The next 19 T cell receptor beta chains were all read from a single sample in a study of T cells in localized non-small cell lung cancer. Assay used: immunoSEQ multiplex PCR; TCRdb lists only in-frame clones, some missing. This sample has fewer than 25,000 clones, with 70% to 90% found just once. This specimen consisted of PBMCs, obtained before any cancer treatment. The receptor source for this set is a man between 40 and 75 years old with stage II lung adenocarcinoma.

V is TRBV27 and J is TRBJ2-7, with D unclear. Germline V gene data show CDR1 as MNHEY and CDR2 as SMNVEV (reference sequence). The V end was cut by 6 bases, the J end by 4 bases, with 7 bases between. CDR3 length: 11 amino acids. The CDR3 sequence is CASSSGYEQYF. CDR3 nucleotide sequence: TGTGCCAGCAGCTCCGGATACGAGCAGTACTTC.

V gene TRBV5-6 combines with J gene TRBJ2-7; perhaps TRBD1 as D (5 bases). Germline V gene sequence: CDR1 SGHDT, CDR2 YYEEEE. V gave up 1 base and J gave up 3 bases, with 17 bases separating them. CDR3 size: 16 residues. CDR3 residues: CASSLSSTGLNYEQYF. In DNA form, the CDR3 reads TGTGCCAGCAGCTTGTCGAGTACAGGTCTTAACTACGAGCAGTACTTC. Based on the CDR3 plus reference TRBV5-6 and TRBJ2-7, the full variable domain is DAGVTQSPTHLIKTRGQQVTLRCSPKSGHDTVSWYQQALGQGPQFIFQYYEEEERQRGNFPDRFSGHQFPNYSSELNVNALLLGDSALYLCASSLSSTGLNYEQYFGPGTRLTVT.

The chain carries TRBV7-8 and TRBJ2-5, with D uncertain. Germline V gives CDR1 SGHVS, CDR2 FQNEAQ. The V gene lost 1 base and the J gene lost 7 bases, with 10 bases spanning the gap. This CDR3 has 13 amino acids. This chain's CDR3 is CASSLEGSGTQYF. In nucleotides, the CDR3 is TGTGCCAGCAGCTTAGAGGGCTCGGGGACCCAGTACTTC.

This clone was counted only a few times. The chain couples TRBV10-2 to TRBJ2-3; 15 bases are shared with TRBD2. V trimming: 6 bases; J trimming: 7 bases; junction bases outside the gene matches: 14. CDR3 size: 18 residues. Germline CDR1 reads WSHSY; CDR2 reads SAAADI. CDR3 in DNA: TGCGCCAGCAGGGCCGGGACTAGCGGGAGGCGGATTGGGAATACGCAGTATTTT. It is translated as CASRAGTSGRRIGNTQYF.

The V gene is TRBV6-5, the J gene TRBJ2-7, with 7 nucleotides matching TRBD2. Germline lookup yields CDR1 MNHEY and CDR2 SVGAGI. The trim removed 1 base at V and 2 bases at J, leaving 2 bases unmatched. The CDR3 length is 14 residues. CDR3: CASSYWLAAYEQYF. CDR3 DNA sequence: TGTGCCAGCAGTTACTGGCTAGCGGCCTACGAGCAGTACTTC.

V is TRBV7-2 and J is TRBJ1-5; no firm D call. This CDR3 contains 17 residues. V lost 2 bases to trimming and J lost 0 bases, with 14 bases between them. Germline CDR1 SGHTA, CDR2 FQGNSA. The CDR3 sequence is CASSLIRLGLSNQPQHF. The CDR3, as DNA: TGTGCCAGCAGCTTAATCCGGTTGGGTCTTAGCAATCAGCCCCAGCATTTT.

CDR3: CASSLGGSGNTIYF. The DNA for the CDR3 is TGTGCCAGCAGTCTGGGAGGCTCTGGAAACACCATATATTTT. The V and J genes are TRBV7-6 and TRBJ1-3; D is ambiguous. Trimming cost V 6 bases and J 0 bases, with 9 bases left between them. The CDR3 length is 14 residues. CDR1 SGHVS and CDR2 FNYEAQ come from the germline V gene.

V usage is TRBV10-3 and J usage is TRBJ2-1, with 8 bases matching TRBD2. V shed 8 bases, J shed 6 bases, and the junction held 9 bases outside the gene matches. The CDR3 loop spans 14 amino acids. Germline CDR1 ENHRY, CDR2 SYGVKD. The CDR3 region has the DNA TGTGCCATCGGAGGAGCGGGAGCAGGCAATGAGCAGTTCTTC. It encodes CAIGGAGAGNEQFF.

The rearrangement joins TRBV5-6 to TRBJ2-5; no definite D call. Deletions cut 2 bases from V and 1 base from J, with 6 bases between. CDR3 length: 13 amino acids. Looked up from germline, CDR1 is SGHDT and CDR2 is YYEEEE. This CDR3 reads CASSLESQETQYF. The CDR3 nucleotides are TGTGCCAGCAGCTTAGAAAGCCAAGAGACCCAGTACTTC.

The DNA of the CDR3 is TGTGCCAGCAGGACAGGGGAAGTGGGTGGCTACACCTTC. This gives the protein CASRTGEVGGYTF. V usage is TRBV27 and J usage is TRBJ1-2, with 8 bases lining up with TRBD1. Germline V gene data show CDR1 as MNHEY and CDR2 as SMNVEV (reference sequence). V was clipped by 6 bases and J by 7 bases; unmatched bases: 7. The CDR3 is 13 residues long.

This clone was picked up one time. The J gene is TRBJ1-2, the V gene TRBV2; TRBD1 is a possible D gene (5 bases). This CDR3 is built from 13 residues. V was cut by 4 bases and J by 3 bases, with 9 bases left in between. Germline V gives CDR1 SNHLY, CDR2 FYNNEI. In DNA, the CDR3 is TGTGCCAGCAGTGTGCGGGGGGACTATGGCTACACCTTC. This translates into CASSVRGDYGYTF.

The rearrangement links TRBV7-3 to TRBJ2-1; no clear D gene. Germline V lookup: CDR1 SGHTA, CDR2 FQGTGA. CDR3 size: 13 residues. Trimming pared 2 bases from V and 5 bases from J, leaving 7 bases between. The CDR3 protein is CASSLLGDNEQFF. The CDR3 DNA sequence: TGTGCCAGCAGCTTACTTGGGGACAATGAGCAGTTCTTC.

This clone was seen only once. The chain links TRBV4-1 to TRBJ1-4, with 9 bases that match TRBD1. The junction had 3 bases not matched to a gene; V was cut back by 1 base and J by 6 bases. This CDR3 has 15 amino acids. Germline V gene lookup returns CDR1 MGHRA and CDR2 YSYEKL. The CDR3 is CASSQVRTGDEKLFF. In DNA, the CDR3 is TGCGCCAGCAGCCAAGTAAGGACAGGGGATGAAAAACTGTTTTTT.

The chain is built from TRBV6-4 and TRBJ2-1; D is ambiguous. The CDR3 runs to 12 residues. The germline V gene has CDR1 MRHNA and CDR2 SNTAGT. The germline V and J ends were trimmed by 7 bases and 5 bases, with 9 bases remaining between them. The CDR3 protein is CASKSPNNEQFF. CDR3 coding DNA: TGTGCCAGCAAGTCTCCTAACAATGAGCAGTTCTTC.

The J gene is TRBJ2-6, the V gene TRBV19; no clear D. V was cut by 3 bases and J by 4 bases, with 10 bases left in between. The V gene's germline CDR1 is LNHDA and CDR2 SQIVND (reference sequence). The CDR3 is made up of 15 amino acids. This CDR3 reads CASSIAVRGANVLTF. Written as DNA, the CDR3 is TGTGCCAGTAGTATCGCGGTAAGGGGGGCCAACGTCCTGACTTTC.

The chain is built from TRBV2 and TRBJ2-5, with D tentatively TRBD2 (5 bases). The germline gives CDR1 SNHLY, CDR2 FYNNEI. V lost 2 bases and J lost 11, with 21 bases in between. The CDR3 covers 15 residues. The CDR3, as DNA: TGTGCCAGCAGTGAACTGGACCGACCGTCCTGGGAGCAGTACTTC. This gives the protein CASSELDRPSWEQYF.

The DNA of the CDR3 is TGCGCCAGCAGCTTGGTGGGTTATGGCTACACCTTC. Translated: CASSLVGYGYTF. The V and J genes are TRBV5-1 and TRBJ1-2; no clear D. The germline CDR1 and CDR2 sequences are SGHRS and YFSETQ. The CDR3 covers 12 residues. Trimming removed 0 bases from V and 5 bases from J, with 5 bases in between. Complete variable domain (other parts from reference TRBV5-1 and TRBJ1-2): KAGVTQTPRYLIKTRGQQVTLSCSPISGHRSVSWYQQTPGQGLQFLFEYFSETQRNKGNFPGRFSGRQFSNSRSEMNVSTLELGDSALYLCASSLVGYGYTFGSGTRLTVV.

The chain couples TRBV9 to TRBJ2-7; 8 positions agree with TRBD1. CDR1 is SGDLS, CDR2 YYNGEE, per germline. The CDR3 is 15 residues long. V dropped 2 bases and J dropped 6; count of bases not matched to a gene: 10. The CDR3 reads CASSVSGQGDSEQYF. For the CDR3, the DNA is TGTGCCAGCAGCGTGTCCGGACAGGGTGATTCCGAGCAGTACTTC.

This sequence joins TRBV5-4 and TRBJ2-5; D is unresolved. The V end lost 0 bases, the J end lost 2 bases, and 11 bases lay between the germline ends. The CDR3 is 15 residues long. The germline V gene encodes CDR1 SGHNT and CDR2 YYREEE (reference sequence). The CDR3 region has the DNA TGTGCCAGCAGCTTGGCCGCGGCGAATCAAGAGACCCAGTACTTC. Translated, it gives CASSLAAANQETQYF.